Here is one T cell receptor beta chain with its context. These data come from a study of blood T cell repertoires in COVID-19. CDR3 length: 14 amino acids. Looked up from germline, CDR1 is SGHVS and CDR2 is FQNEAQ. Trimming removed 5 bases at V and 8 bases at J, with 15 bases between. Sequencing used immunoSEQ multiplex PCR; TCRdb keeps in-frame clones, though not all of them. The sample has 100,000 to 150,000 clones, about nine tenths seen once. This chain links TRBV7-8 with TRBJ1-4; tentative D call: TRBD1 (5 bases). This TCR derives from a man between 50 and 59 years old with active COVID-19. Input material: peripheral blood. Written as DNA, the CDR3 is TGTGCCAGCAGCCTCCGGGGGTTACGGGAAAAACTGTTTTTT. Protein sequence: CASSLRGLREKLFF.